This TCR beta chain was identified during a study of blood T cell repertoires in COVID-19. Study summary: Sources were T cells, B-cell-depleted T cells, or PBMCs; the material itself was cDNA or gDNA.

V was pared by 6 bases and J by 7 bases, with 12 bases between. There are 12 residues in the CDR3. Seattle researchers signed up patients amid active infection and tracked them longitudinally. Source study methods: Estimated nucleated cell counts came from reference gene primer amplification. The assay was immunoSEQ multiplex PCR, and TCRdb's table has in-frame clones only and misses some. V and J calls and clone size follow that table, whereas D and trimming were derived from the DNA. The repertoire holds about 320,000 clones, about 91% seen once, with 1.6% in the top ten. V is TRBV12-3 or TRBV12-4 and J is TRBJ1-2; tentative D call: TRBD1 (5 bases). This receptor was obtained from a woman aged 30 to 39 with COVID-19, enrolled during active disease. The sequenced sample was peripheral blood. The CDR3 sequence: CASRTYQGGYTF. The CDR3 coding sequence is TGTGCCAGCAGGACTTACCAGGGTGGCTACACCTTC.